A single T cell receptor beta chain is shown here with its context. The CDR3 is 19 amino acids. Germline V gene lookup returns CDR1 MNHEY and CDR2 SMNVEV (reference sequence). V lost 6 bases, J lost 1 base, and 20 bases stayed unmatched. Produced via immunoSEQ multiplex PCR; TCRdb's table is partial and in-frame only. The sample carries about 660,000 clones, roughly 90% recorded once. These data are taken from a study of shared T cell receptors in the human thymus. These same data were also listed under a study on human thymus T cells. As that study records: Immunologically healthy infants in Finland undergoing congenital heart defect surgery were the donors. In corrective heart surgery, resections were taken, and these provided the thymus tissue. Thymic and blood repertoires showed apparently biased V and J gene usage. Highly overlapping thymic repertoires among unrelated individuals were reported in related research.

This TCR derives from a boy younger than two with a congenital heart defect. Sequenced material: thymocytes. The V and J genes are TRBV27 and TRBJ2-7, with 8 bases fitting TRBD2. CDR3 protein: CASSTRQKATSGLSYEQYF. The CDR3 bases are TGTGCCAGCAGCACCCGACAGAAGGCTACTAGCGGTTTATCCTACGAGCAGTACTTC.